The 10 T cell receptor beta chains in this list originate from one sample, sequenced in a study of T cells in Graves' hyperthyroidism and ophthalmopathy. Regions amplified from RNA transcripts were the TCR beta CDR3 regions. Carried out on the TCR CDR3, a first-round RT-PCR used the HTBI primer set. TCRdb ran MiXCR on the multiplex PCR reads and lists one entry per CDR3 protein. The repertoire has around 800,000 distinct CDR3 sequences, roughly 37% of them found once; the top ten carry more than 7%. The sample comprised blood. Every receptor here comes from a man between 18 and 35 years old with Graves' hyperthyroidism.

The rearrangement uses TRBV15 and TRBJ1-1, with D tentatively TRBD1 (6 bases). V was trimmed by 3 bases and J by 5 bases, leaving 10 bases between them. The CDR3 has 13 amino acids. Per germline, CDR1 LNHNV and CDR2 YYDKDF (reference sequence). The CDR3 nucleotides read TGTGCCACCAGCAGCGTAGACAGGACTGAAGCTTTCTTT. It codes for CATSSVDRTEAFF. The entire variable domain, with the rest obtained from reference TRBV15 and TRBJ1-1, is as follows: DAMVIQNPRYQVTQFGKPVTLSCSQTLNHNVMYWYQQKSSQAPKLLFHYYDKDFNNEADTPDNFQSRRPNTSFCFLDIRSPGLGDTAMYLCATSSVDRTEAFFGQGTRLTVV.

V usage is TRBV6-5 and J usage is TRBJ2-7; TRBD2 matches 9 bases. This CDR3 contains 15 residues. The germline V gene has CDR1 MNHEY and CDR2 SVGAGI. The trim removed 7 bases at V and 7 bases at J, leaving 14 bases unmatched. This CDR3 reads CASTWLAGGPREQYF. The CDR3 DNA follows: TGTGCCAGCACTTGGTTGGCGGGAGGGCCAAGGGAGCAGTACTTC.

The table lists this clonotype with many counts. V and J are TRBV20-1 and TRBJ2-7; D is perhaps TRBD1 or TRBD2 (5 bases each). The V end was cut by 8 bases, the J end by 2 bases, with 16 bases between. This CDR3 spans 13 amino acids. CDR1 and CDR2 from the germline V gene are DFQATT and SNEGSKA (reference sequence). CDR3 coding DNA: TGCAGTACGACCGGGACCAAGACCTACGAGCAGTACTTC. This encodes CSTTGTKTYEQYF.

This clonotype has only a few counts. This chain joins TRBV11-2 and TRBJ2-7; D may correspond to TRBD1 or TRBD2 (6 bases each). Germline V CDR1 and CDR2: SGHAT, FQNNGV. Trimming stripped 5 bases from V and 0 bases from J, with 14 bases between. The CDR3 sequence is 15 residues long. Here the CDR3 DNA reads TGTGCCAGCAGCCAATCCCCGGGGGCCTCCTACGAGCAGTACTTC. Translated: CASSQSPGASYEQYF. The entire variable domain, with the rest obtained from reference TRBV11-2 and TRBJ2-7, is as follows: EAGVAQSPRYKIIEKRQSVAFWCNPISGHATLYWYQQILGQGPKLLIQFQNNGVVDDSQLPKDRFSAERLKGVDSTLKIQPAKLEDSAVYLCASSQSPGASYEQYFGPGTRLTVT.

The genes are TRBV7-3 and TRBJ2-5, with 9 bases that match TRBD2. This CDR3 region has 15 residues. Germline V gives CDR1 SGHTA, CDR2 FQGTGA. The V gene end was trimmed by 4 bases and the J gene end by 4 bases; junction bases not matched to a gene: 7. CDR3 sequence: CASSWRGGQRETQYF. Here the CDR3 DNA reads TGTGCCAGCAGCTGGCGGGGGGGCCAGAGAGAGACCCAGTACTTC. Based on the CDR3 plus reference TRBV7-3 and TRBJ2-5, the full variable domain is GAGVSQTPSNKVTEKGKYVELRCDPISGHTALYWYRQSLGQGPEFLIYFQGTGAADDSGLPNDRFFAVRPEGSVSTLKIQRTERGDSAVYLCASSWRGGQRETQYFGPGTRLLVL.

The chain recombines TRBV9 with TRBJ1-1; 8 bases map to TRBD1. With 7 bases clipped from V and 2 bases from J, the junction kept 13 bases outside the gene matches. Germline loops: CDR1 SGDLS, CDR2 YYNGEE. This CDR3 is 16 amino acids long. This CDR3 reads CASSPLQGARNTEAFF. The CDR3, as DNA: TGTGCCAGCTCACCTCTGCAGGGGGCCAGAAACACTGAAGCTTTCTTT.

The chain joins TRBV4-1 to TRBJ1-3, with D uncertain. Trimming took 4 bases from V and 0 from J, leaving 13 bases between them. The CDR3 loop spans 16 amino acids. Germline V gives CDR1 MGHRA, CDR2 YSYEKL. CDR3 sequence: CASSPAEMASGNTIYF. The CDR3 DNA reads TGCGCCAGCAGCCCTGCAGAGATGGCCTCTGGAAACACCATATATTTT.

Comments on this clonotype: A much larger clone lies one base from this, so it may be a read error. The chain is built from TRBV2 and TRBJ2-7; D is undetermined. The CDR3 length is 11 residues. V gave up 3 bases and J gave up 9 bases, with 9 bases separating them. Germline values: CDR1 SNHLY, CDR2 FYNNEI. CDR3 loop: CASSEWAAQYF. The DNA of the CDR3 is TGTGCCAGCAGTGAGTGGGCGGCGCAGTACTTC. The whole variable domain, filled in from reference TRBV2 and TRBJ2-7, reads EPEVTQTPSHQVTQMGQEVILRCVPISNHLYFYWYRQILGQKVEFLVSFYNNEISEKSEIFDDQFSVERPDGSNFTLKIRSTKLEDSAMYFCASSEWAAQYFGPGTRLTVT.

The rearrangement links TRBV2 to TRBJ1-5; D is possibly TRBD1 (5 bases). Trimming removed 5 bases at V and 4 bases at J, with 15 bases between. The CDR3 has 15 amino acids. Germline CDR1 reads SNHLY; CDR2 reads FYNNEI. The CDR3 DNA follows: TGTGCCAGCAGTCGACGGGGGGGGTATAATCAGCCCCAGCATTTT. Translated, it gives CASSRRGGYNQPQHF.

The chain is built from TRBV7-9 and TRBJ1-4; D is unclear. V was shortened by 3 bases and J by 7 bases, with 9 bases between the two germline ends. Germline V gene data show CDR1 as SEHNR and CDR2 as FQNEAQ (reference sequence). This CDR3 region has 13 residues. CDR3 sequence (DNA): TGTGCCAGCAGCTTGAAGGGAGGTGAAAAACTGTTTTTT. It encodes CASSLKGGEKLFF.